This T cell receptor (beta chain) originates from a study of blood T cell repertoires in COVID-19. Study context: PBMCs, B-cell-depleted T cells, or T cells provided the cDNA or gDNA that made up the material.

Original analysis: Estimation of nucleated cell counts relied on the amplification of reference gene primers. Generated by immunoSEQ multiplex PCR, the TCRdb table keeps only in-frame clones and is missing some. Clone size and V and J calls were adopted from that table, with D and trimming inferred from the DNA. The sample has 130,000 or so clones; about 86% are singletons. The germline V gene has CDR1 SEHNR and CDR2 FQNEAQ (reference sequence). V was pared by 0 bases and J by 6 bases, with 20 bases between. CDR3 length: 17 amino acids. V is TRBV7-9 and J is TRBJ1-1; TRBD1 might be the D (5 bases). The TCR sequence derives from a woman aged 60-75 years with acute or convalescent COVID-19. Sequenced input: peripheral blood. CDR3 bases: TGTGCCAGCAGCTTAGCGGAGGGGTTTGGTGTGTTCGCTGAAGCTTTCTTT. Its translation is CASSLAEGFGVFAEAFF.